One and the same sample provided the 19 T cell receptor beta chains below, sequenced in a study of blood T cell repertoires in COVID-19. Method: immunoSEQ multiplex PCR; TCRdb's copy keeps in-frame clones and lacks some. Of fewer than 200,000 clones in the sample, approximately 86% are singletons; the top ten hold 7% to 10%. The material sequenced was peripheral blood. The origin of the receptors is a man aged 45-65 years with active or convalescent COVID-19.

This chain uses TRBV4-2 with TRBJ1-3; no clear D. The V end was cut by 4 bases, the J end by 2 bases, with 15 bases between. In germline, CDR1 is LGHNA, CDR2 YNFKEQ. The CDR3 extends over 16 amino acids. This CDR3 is CASSPPGLPAGNTIYF. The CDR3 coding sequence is TGTGCCAGCAGCCCACCTGGGCTCCCCGCTGGAAACACCATATATTTT.

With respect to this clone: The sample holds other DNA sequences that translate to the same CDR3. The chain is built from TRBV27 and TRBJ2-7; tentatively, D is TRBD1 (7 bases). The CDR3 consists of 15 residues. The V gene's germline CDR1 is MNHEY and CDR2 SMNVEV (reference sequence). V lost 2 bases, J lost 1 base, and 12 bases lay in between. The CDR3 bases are TGTGCCAGCAGTTTAAAGGCAGGGGGGTCCTACGAGCAGTACTTC. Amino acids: CASSLKAGGSYEQYF.

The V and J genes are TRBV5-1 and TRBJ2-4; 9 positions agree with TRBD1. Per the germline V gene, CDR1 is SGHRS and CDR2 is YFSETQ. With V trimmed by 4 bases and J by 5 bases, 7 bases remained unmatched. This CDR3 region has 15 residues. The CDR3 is CASSLLTGGENIQYF. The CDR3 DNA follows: TGCGCCAGCAGCCTTTTAACAGGGGGCGAAAACATTCAGTACTTC.

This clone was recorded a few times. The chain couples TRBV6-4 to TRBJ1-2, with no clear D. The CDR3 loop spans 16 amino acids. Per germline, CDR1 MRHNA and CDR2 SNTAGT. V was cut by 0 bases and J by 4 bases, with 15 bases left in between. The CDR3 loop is CASSDSNRWASYGYTF. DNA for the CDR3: TGTGCCAGCAGTGACTCTAACAGATGGGCCTCCTATGGCTACACCTTC.

CDR3 sequence reads: CASSLAPAGVYEQYF. CDR3 coding DNA: TGCGCCAGCAGCTTGGCCCCAGCGGGAGTCTACGAGCAGTACTTC. The chain has TRBV5-1 and TRBJ2-7; 8 bases are a match to TRBD2. Germline V gene data show CDR1 as SGHRS and CDR2 as YFSETQ. This CDR3 has 15 residues. With V trimmed by 0 bases and J by 3 bases, 5 bases remained unmatched.

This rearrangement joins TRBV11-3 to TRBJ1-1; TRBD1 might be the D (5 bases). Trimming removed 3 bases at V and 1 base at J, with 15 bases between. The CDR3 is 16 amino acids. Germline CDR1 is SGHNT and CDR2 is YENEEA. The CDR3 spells CASSFGGDGQNTEAFF. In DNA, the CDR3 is TGTGCCAGCAGCTTTGGGGGGGACGGCCAGAACACTGAAGCTTTCTTT.

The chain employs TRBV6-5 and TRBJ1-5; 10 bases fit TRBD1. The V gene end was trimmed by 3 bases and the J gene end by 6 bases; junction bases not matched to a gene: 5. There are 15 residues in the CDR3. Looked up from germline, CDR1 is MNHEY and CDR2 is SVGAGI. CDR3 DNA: TGTGCCAGCAGTTATTCCGGGACAGGGGCTCAGCCCCAGCATTTT. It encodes CASSYSGTGAQPQHF.

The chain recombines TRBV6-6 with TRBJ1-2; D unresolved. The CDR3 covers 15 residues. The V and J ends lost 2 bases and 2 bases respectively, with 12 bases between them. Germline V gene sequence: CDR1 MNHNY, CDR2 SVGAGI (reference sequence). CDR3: CASSYLGELNYGYTF. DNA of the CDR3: TGTGCCAGCAGTTACCTCGGGGAATTGAACTATGGCTACACCTTC.

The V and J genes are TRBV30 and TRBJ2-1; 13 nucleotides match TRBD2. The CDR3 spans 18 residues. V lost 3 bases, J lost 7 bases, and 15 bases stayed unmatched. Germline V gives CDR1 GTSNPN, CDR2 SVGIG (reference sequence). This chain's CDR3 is CAWRGVVRLAGGRNEQFF. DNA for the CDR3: TGTGCCTGGAGGGGCGTCGTTCGACTAGCGGGAGGTCGAAATGAGCAGTTCTTC.

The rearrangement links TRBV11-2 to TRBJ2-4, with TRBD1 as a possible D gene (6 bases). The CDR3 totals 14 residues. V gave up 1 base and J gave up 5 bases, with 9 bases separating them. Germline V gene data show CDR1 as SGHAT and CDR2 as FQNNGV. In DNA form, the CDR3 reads TGTGCCAGCAGCTTAGCCTGGACAGAAAACATTCAGTACTTC. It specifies CASSLAWTENIQYF.

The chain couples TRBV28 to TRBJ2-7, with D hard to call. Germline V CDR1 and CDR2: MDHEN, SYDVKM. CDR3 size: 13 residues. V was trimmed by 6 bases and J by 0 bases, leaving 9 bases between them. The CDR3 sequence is CASRKTSSYEQYF. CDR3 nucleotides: TGTGCCAGCAGAAAGACAAGCTCCTACGAGCAGTACTTC.

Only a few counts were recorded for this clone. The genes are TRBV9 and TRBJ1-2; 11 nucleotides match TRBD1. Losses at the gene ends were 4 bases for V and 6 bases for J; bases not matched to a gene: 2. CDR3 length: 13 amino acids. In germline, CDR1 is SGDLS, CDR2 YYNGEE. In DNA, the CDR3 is TGTGCCAGCAGCTCGGACAGGGGGCATGGCTACACCTTC. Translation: CASSSDRGHGYTF. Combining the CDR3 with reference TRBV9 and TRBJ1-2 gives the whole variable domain DSGVTQTPKHLITATGQRVTLRCSPRSGDLSVYWYQQSLDQGLQFLIQYYNGEERAKGNILERFSAQQFPDLHSELNLSSLELGDSALYFCASSSDRGHGYTFGSGTRLTVV.

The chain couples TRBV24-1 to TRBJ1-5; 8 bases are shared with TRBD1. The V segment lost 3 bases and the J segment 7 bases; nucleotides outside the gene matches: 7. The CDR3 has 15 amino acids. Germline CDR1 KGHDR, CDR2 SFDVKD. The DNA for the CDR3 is TGTGCCACCAGTGATCAAGGACAGGGCGGGCAGCCCCAGCATTTT. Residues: CATSDQGQGGQPQHF.

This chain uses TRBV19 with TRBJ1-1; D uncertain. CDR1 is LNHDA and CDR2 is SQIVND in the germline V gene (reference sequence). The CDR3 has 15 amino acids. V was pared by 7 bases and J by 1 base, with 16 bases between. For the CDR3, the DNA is TGTGCCAGTACCCCCCAACAGCTTCCGAACACTGAAGCTTTCTTT. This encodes CASTPQQLPNTEAFF.

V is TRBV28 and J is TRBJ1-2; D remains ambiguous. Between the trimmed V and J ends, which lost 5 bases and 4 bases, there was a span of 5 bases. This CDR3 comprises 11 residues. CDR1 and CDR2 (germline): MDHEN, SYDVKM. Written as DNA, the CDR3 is TGTGCCAGCAGTACAGTCTATGGCTACACCTTC. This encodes CASSTVYGYTF.

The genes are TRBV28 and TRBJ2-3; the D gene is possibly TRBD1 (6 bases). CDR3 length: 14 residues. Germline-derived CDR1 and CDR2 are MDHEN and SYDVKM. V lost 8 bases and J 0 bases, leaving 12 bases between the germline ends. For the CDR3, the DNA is TGTGCCAGCCGGAGGACAGCTAGCACAGATACGCAGTATTTT. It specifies CASRRTASTDTQYF.

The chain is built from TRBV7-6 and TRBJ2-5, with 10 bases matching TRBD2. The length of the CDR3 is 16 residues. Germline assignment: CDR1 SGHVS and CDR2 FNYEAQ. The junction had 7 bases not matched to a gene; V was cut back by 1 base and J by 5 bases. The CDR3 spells CASSLGVAGGQETQYF. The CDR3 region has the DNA TGTGCCAGCAGCTTAGGAGTAGCGGGGGGTCAGGAGACCCAGTACTTC.

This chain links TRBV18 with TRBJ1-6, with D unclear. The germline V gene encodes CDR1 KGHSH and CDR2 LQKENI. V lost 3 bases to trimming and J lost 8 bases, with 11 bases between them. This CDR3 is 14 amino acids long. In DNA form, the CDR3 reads TGTGCCAGCTCACCCTCTCGGAGCGATTCACCCCTCCACTTT. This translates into CASSPSRSDSPLHF.

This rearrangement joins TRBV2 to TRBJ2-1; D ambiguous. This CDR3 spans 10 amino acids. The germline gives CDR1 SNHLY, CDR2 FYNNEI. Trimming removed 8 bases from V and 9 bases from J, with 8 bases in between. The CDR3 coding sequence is TGTGCCAGCGGCGGCGGTGAGCAGTTCTTC. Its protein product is CASGGGEQFF.